This TCR beta chain was profiled in a study of PD-L1 blockade in urothelial cancer. Sample time point: pretreatment peripheral blood. The method was immunoSEQ multiplex PCR; TCRdb's version includes in-frame clones alone and lacks a portion of them. The repertoire holds 50,000 to 55,000 clones, with 86% as singletons. This CDR3 has 14 residues. V dropped 4 bases and J dropped 4 bases, with 14 bases sitting between them. The germline V gene encodes CDR1 SGHTA and CDR2 FQGNSA. The sequenced sample was PBMCs, obtained around atezolizumab (anti-PD-L1) treatment. The rearrangement links TRBV7-2 to TRBJ2-7; possibly TRBD1 for D (5 bases). This receptor was obtained from a man in his sixties with urothelial cancer. The CDR3 loop reads CASSYQGWGYEQYF. In DNA form, the CDR3 reads TGTGCCAGCAGCTACCAGGGATGGGGATACGAGCAGTACTTC.